These T cell receptor beta chains were read from a single sample in a study of cytomegalovirus exposure and HLA in healthy donors. Sequenced by immunoSEQ multiplex PCR; TCRdb stores in-frame clones only, minus some. The sample contains some 170,000 clones, 80% to 85% of which appear only once. Sequenced: PBMCs. The receptors derive from a man in his forties or fifties in good health and CMV-seropositive. CDR3s include the opening cysteine and the closing phenylalanine or tryptophan. Each record gives: J gene, D gene, V gene, clone size, CDR3 protein, CDR3 DNA. D genes are given only for firm matches. For some rows the clone size is stated as once, few or many, or as a class when expanded; others skip it.

>TRBJ1-2|TRBD1|TRBV6-1|few
CASSGYRGVTSNYGYTF
TGTGCCAGCAGTGGGTACAGGGGGGTTACATCTAACTATGGCTACACCTTC
>TRBJ1-2|TRBD1|TRBV11-2|few
CASSLGQGGYGYTF
TGTGCCAGCAGCTTAGGGCAGGGGGGCTATGGCTACACCTTC
>TRBJ1-1|TRBD1|TRBV28|.
CASSSPRDRGTEAFF
TGTGCCAGCAGTTCCCCACGCGACAGGGGGACTGAAGCTTTCTTT
>TRBJ2-7|.|TRBV30|.
CAWSATGYEQYF
TGTGCCTGGAGCGCAACAGGGTACGAGCAGTACTTC
>TRBJ1-6|.|TRBV21-1|.
CASSKWTATYAGIHF
TGTGCCAGCAGCAAGTGGACAGCGACTTATGCAGGTATCCACTTT
>TRBJ1-1|.|TRBV7-8|.
CASSLEEGNTEAFF
TGTGCCAGCAGCTTAGAAGAGGGGAACACTGAAGCTTTCTTT
>TRBJ1-1|.|TRBV7-9|.
CASSVLQGNTEAFF
TGTGCCAGCAGCGTGTTGCAGGGGAACACTGAAGCTTTCTTT
>TRBJ1-3|TRBD1|TRBV18|few
CASSPGQGAGNTIYF
TGTGCCAGCTCACCCGGACAGGGGGCAGGAAACACCATATATTTT
>TRBJ2-1|.|TRBV27|.
CASSPQAANEQFF
TGTGCCAGCAGTCCCCAGGCTGCAAATGAGCAGTTCTTC
>TRBJ2-7|.|TRBV28|.
CATSDSPYEQYF
TGTGCCACCTCGGACAGTCCCTACGAGCAGTACTTC
>TRBJ2-3|TRBD2|TRBV5-4|.
CAVLAGGVDTQYF
TGTGCCGTACTAGCGGGGGGGGTAGATACGCAGTATTTT
>TRBJ1-1|.|TRBV18|.
CASSPANPREQAFF
TGTGCCAGCTCACCTGCAAACCCTCGAGAGCAAGCTTTCTTT
>TRBJ1-5|TRBD1|TRBV28|.
CASSPPDRAGQPQHF
TGTGCCAGCAGTCCACCAGACAGGGCAGGCCAGCCCCAGCATTTT
>TRBJ1-4|TRBD1|TRBV18|few
CASSPTGQGNEKLFF
TGTGCCAGCTCCCCCACGGGACAGGGTAATGAAAAACTGTTTTTT
>TRBJ1-5|.|TRBV6-5|.
CASINDRPIEPQHF
TGTGCCAGCATTAACGACAGACCCATCGAACCCCAGCATTTT
>TRBJ1-1|.|TRBV28|few
CASSPWNTEAFF
TGTGCCAGCAGTCCCTGGAACACTGAAGCTTTCTTT
>TRBJ2-2|.|TRBV6-1|.
CASSSQGHGELFF
TGTGCCAGCAGCTCGCAGGGGCACGGGGAGCTGTTTTTT
>TRBJ1-5|TRBD1|TRBV10-3|.
CAIRDRGNQPQHF
TGTGCCATCAGGGACAGGGGCAATCAGCCCCAGCATTTT
>TRBJ1-2|.|TRBV11-2|.
CASSLALVNYGYTF
TGTGCCAGCAGCTTAGCACTCGTTAACTATGGCTACACCTTC
>TRBJ1-2|TRBD1|TRBV19|.
CASSNWTGPDGYTF
TGTGCCAGTAGTAACTGGACAGGGCCAGATGGCTACACCTTC
>TRBJ2-7|.|TRBV7-8|.
CASSLQGGNYEQYF
TGTGCCAGCAGCTTACAGGGCGGGAACTACGAGCAGTACTTC
>TRBJ1-2|.|TRBV7-8|few
CASSLAAQGSNGYTF
TGTGCCAGCAGCTTAGCGGCGCAGGGGTCGAACGGCTACACCTTC
>TRBJ2-3|.|TRBV27|.
CASSSLRAADTQYF
TGTGCCAGCAGTTCTCTTCGAGCGGCAGATACGCAGTATTTT
>TRBJ1-1|.|TRBV9|.
CASSASFETEAFF
TGTGCCAGCAGCGCGTCGTTTGAGACTGAAGCTTTCTTT
>TRBJ1-6|.|TRBV30|.
CAWSLGGVNSPLHF
TGTGCCTGGAGCCTCGGGGGTGTAAATTCACCCCTCCACTTT
>TRBJ2-1|.|TRBV12-1|.
CASSFVLAGMNEQFF
TGTGCCAGCAGCTTTGTTCTAGCGGGGATGAATGAGCAGTTCTTC
>TRBJ1-4|.|TRBV21-1|.
CASSVGRSFKDEKLFF
TGTGCCAGCAGCGTAGGTAGGAGTTTTAAGGATGAAAAACTGTTTTTT
>TRBJ2-7|TRBD2|TRBV7-9|.
CASSLEPLTSGRAHEQYF
TGTGCCAGCAGCTTAGAGCCCCTAACTAGCGGGAGGGCCCACGAGCAGTACTTC
>TRBJ2-2|.|TRBV28|.
CASIRSGSGELFF
TGTGCCAGCATACGGTCGGGTTCCGGGGAGCTGTTTTTT
>TRBJ2-7|.|TRBV6-5|.
CASSPLSGSYEQYF
TGTGCCAGTTCCCCCCTTAGCGGCTCCTACGAGCAGTACTTC
>TRBJ2-5|.|TRBV5-1|.
CASSLLGGREETQYF
TGCGCCAGCAGCTTATTAGGGGGAAGGGAGGAGACCCAGTACTTC
>TRBJ1-2|.|TRBV29-1|.
CSVDFPNYGYTF
TGCAGCGTTGACTTTCCTAACTATGGCTACACCTTC
>TRBJ1-4|.|TRBV9|.
CASSVADRLEKLFF
TGTGCCAGCAGCGTAGCTGACAGACTCGAAAAACTGTTTTTT
>TRBJ2-5|.|TRBV5-1|.
CASSLGRGWQQETQYF
TGCGCCAGCAGCTTGGGGAGGGGTTGGCAGCAAGAGACCCAGTACTTC
>TRBJ2-7|TRBD1|TRBV6-1|.
CASRAGQGRYEQYF
TGTGCCAGCAGAGCGGGACAGGGCCGCTACGAGCAGTACTTC
>TRBJ2-5|TRBD2|TRBV5-4|.
CASSPSGGRETQYF
TGTGCCAGCAGCCCTAGCGGGGGGCGGGAGACCCAGTACTTC
>TRBJ1-4|TRBD1|TRBV28|.
CASSAWDRGNEKLFF
TGTGCCAGCAGTGCCTGGGACAGGGGCAATGAAAAACTGTTTTTT
>TRBJ2-3|.|TRBV4-1|.
CASSQAGVTDTQYF
TGCGCCAGCAGCCAAGCGGGGGTTACAGATACGCAGTATTTT
>TRBJ2-1|TRBD2|TRBV5-4|once
CASSFGGGASGGNEQFF
TGTGCCAGCAGCTTTGGGGGAGGGGCTAGCGGGGGCAATGAGCAGTTCTTC